A single sample gave rise to the 27 T cell receptor beta chains below, sequenced in a study of blood T cell repertoires in COVID-19. Generated by immunoSEQ multiplex PCR, the TCRdb table keeps only in-frame clones and is missing some. The sample has over 95,000 clones; more than 80% are singletons. The source material was peripheral blood. These receptors were obtained from a woman between 50 and 59 years old with acute or convalescent COVID-19.

The chain employs TRBV28 and TRBJ2-5; 10 bases are a match to TRBD2. J gave up 7 bases and V 4 bases, and 9 bases lay outside the gene matches. Germline V CDR1 and CDR2: MDHEN, SYDVKM. The CDR3 is 15 residues long. This CDR3 reads CASSSPPSGGRTQYF. In DNA form, the CDR3 reads TGTGCCAGCAGTTCTCCCCCTAGCGGGGGCCGGACCCAGTACTTC. Using reference TRBV28 and TRBJ2-5 for the parts outside the CDR3, the full variable domain is DVKVTQSSRYLVKRTGEKVFLECVQDMDHENMFWYRQDPGLGLRLIYFSYDVKMKEKGDIPEGYSVSREKKERFSLILESASTNQTSMYLCASSSPPSGGRTQYFGPGTRLLVL.

This sequence joins TRBV6-1 and TRBJ1-3; D remains ambiguous. CDR1 and CDR2 from the germline V gene are MNHNS and SASEGT. Trimming cost V 1 base and J 0 bases, with 7 bases left between them. The length of the CDR3 is 15 residues. As DNA, the CDR3 is TGTGCCAGCAGTGAAGGGAGGGTCTCTGGAAACACCATATATTTT. Translating it yields CASSEGRVSGNTIYF.

This chain links TRBV21-1 with TRBJ1-2; the table's D call of TRBD1 was not tested on the DNA. TRBV21-1 corresponds to a pseudogene. The CDR3 consists of 14 residues. The DNA of the CDR3 is TGTGCCAGCAGCGGACAGGGAATTCGCGTTGGCTACACCTTC. This sequence encodes CASSGQGIRVGYTF.

The rearrangement links TRBV5-6 to TRBJ1-2; no clear D gene. CDR1 and CDR2 (germline): SGHDT, YYEEEE. The ends were cut back, 4 bases at V and 3 bases at J, with 13 bases in the middle. The CDR3 loop spans 14 amino acids. CDR3 amino acids: CASSPGGSDYGYTF. Here the CDR3 DNA reads TGTGCCAGCAGCCCCGGAGGGAGCGACTATGGCTACACCTTC.

The rearrangement links TRBV28 to TRBJ1-5, with a possible D match to TRBD1 (6 bases). V was cut by 3 bases and J by 11 bases, with 14 bases left in between. Germline CDR1 and CDR2: MDHEN and SYDVKM. The CDR3 sequence is 13 residues long. The CDR3 spells CASSFGQGWTQHF. CDR3 in DNA: TGTGCCAGCAGTTTTGGTCAGGGGTGGACCCAGCATTTT.

This chain joins TRBV7-9 and TRBJ1-2, with D unclear. The germline V gene has CDR1 SEHNR and CDR2 FQNEAQ (reference sequence). Trimming shortened V by 3 bases and J by 7 bases, and 15 bases separated the two germline ends. This CDR3 has 14 residues. The CDR3 loop is CASSFAGGRGGYTF. CDR3 nucleotides: TGTGCCAGCAGCTTCGCGGGCGGGCGGGGTGGCTACACCTTC. The full variable domain, its missing parts supplied by reference TRBV7-9 and TRBJ1-2, is DTGVSQNPRHKITKRGQNVTFRCDPISEHNRLYWYRQTLGQGPEFLTYFQNEAQLEKSRLLSDRFSAERPKGSFSTLEIQRTEQGDSAMYLCASSFAGGRGGYTFGSGTRLTVV.

This clone was seen more than once but under ten times. The chain recombines TRBV15 with TRBJ1-5; possibly TRBD1 for D (6 bases). CDR1 LNHNV and CDR2 YYDKDF come from the germline V gene (reference sequence). The CDR3 has 14 amino acids. V gave up 5 bases and J gave up 6 bases, with 14 bases separating them. The CDR3 sequence is CATSPQQGGQPQHF. In DNA form, the CDR3 reads TGTGCCACCAGCCCCCAACAGGGTGGTCAGCCCCAGCATTTT.

The chain carries TRBV5-4 and TRBJ2-7, with unresolved D. This CDR3 is built from 13 residues. The germline gives CDR1 SGHNT, CDR2 YYREEE (reference sequence). With 3 bases removed from V and 5 bases from J, the gap between germline ends came to 12 bases. CDR3 DNA: TGTGCCAGCAGCTCTCCGGGTATCGACGAGCAGTACTTC. Translating gives CASSSPGIDEQYF.

This sequence joins TRBV9 and TRBJ2-1, with 7 bases that match TRBD2. The V gene's germline CDR1 is SGDLS and CDR2 YYNGEE. V dropped 4 bases and J dropped 9; count of bases not matched to a gene: 4. The CDR3 has 12 amino acids. The CDR3 region is CASSSGGGEQFF. CDR3 coding DNA: TGTGCCAGCAGCTCGGGGGGAGGTGAGCAGTTCTTC.

The chain carries TRBV29-1 and TRBJ1-1; 9 nucleotides line up with TRBD1. CDR1 is SQVTM and CDR2 is ANQGSEA in the germline V gene. This CDR3 has 12 residues. Trimming took 7 bases from V and 5 from J; bases not matched to a gene: 5. CDR3 loop: CSAGTGSTEAFF. In DNA form, the CDR3 reads TGCAGCGCTGGGACAGGGTCTACTGAAGCTTTCTTT.

The V gene is TRBV6-2 or TRBV6-3, the J gene TRBJ1-1; 8 nucleotides agree with TRBD1. The germline V gene has CDR1 MNHEY and CDR2 SVGEGT. V was pared by 0 bases and J by 4 bases, with 7 bases of the junction left unmatched. CDR3 size: 16 residues. CDR3 sequence (DNA): TGTGCCAGCAGTTACTCGCAGGGGGCGCGCGGCACTGAAGCTTTCTTT. Translated: CASSYSQGARGTEAFF.

The CDR3 spells CASSSTGLVYEQYF. CDR3 DNA: TGTGCCAGCAGTTCAACAGGGCTCGTCTACGAGCAGTACTTC. The J gene is TRBJ2-7, the V gene TRBV28, with D maybe TRBD1 (6 bases). V was pared by 4 bases and J by 3 bases, with 13 bases between. The length of the CDR3 is 14 residues. Germline assignment: CDR1 MDHEN and CDR2 SYDVKM.

The V gene is TRBV7-9, the J gene TRBJ1-3; 7 nucleotides match TRBD1. The germline CDR1 and CDR2 sequences are SEHNR and FQNEAQ (reference sequence). The CDR3 has 14 residues. CDR3 in DNA: TGTGCTTTCGATACAGGGGTTGTTGGAAACACCATATATTTT. Its translation: CAFDTGVVGNTIYF.

The genes are TRBV3-1 (or the pseudogene TRBV3-2) and TRBJ1-1; D gene unclear. CDR3 length: 11 residues. The V end lost 2 bases, the J end lost 6 bases, and 4 bases lay between the germline ends. CDR1 LGHDT and CDR2 YNNKEL come from the germline V gene (reference sequence). The CDR3 is CASSQRSEAFF. For the CDR3, the DNA is TGTGCCAGCAGCCAACGGTCTGAAGCTTTCTTT.

This clone was observed once. This sequence joins TRBV5-4 and TRBJ2-1; possibly TRBD1 for D (5 bases). With 0 bases removed from V and 4 bases from J, the gap between germline ends came to 8 bases. CDR1 SGHNT and CDR2 YYREEE come from the germline V gene (reference sequence). The CDR3 has 14 amino acids. CDR3 DNA sequence: TGTGCCAGCAGCTTGGAACAGGTTTACAATGAGCAGTTCTTC. This translates into CASSLEQVYNEQFF.

J is TRBJ1-2 and V is TRBV30; 9 bases line up with TRBD1. CDR1 GTSNPN and CDR2 SVGIG come from the germline V gene (reference sequence). CDR3 length: 15 amino acids. J was trimmed by 6 bases and V by 2 bases; bases with no gene match: 10. CDR3 residues: CAWSLGDRVIDGYTF. The CDR3 bases are TGTGCCTGGAGTCTAGGGGACAGGGTCATTGATGGCTACACCTTC. The full variable domain, rest sourced from reference TRBV30 and TRBJ1-2, is SQTIHQWPATLVQPVGSPLSLECTVEGTSNPNLYWYRQAAGRGLQLLFYSVGIGQISSEVPQNLSASRPQDRQFILSSKKLLLSDSGFYLCAWSLGDRVIDGYTFGSGTRLTVV.

This clone came up once. The genes are TRBV4-1 and TRBJ1-2; D ambiguous. In germline, CDR1 is MGHRA, CDR2 YSYEKL. Trimming stripped 0 bases from V and 6 bases from J, with 14 bases between. This CDR3 has 15 amino acids. CDR3 coding DNA: TGCGCCAGCAGCCAAGATCTGAACGACTCTCATGGCTACACCTTC. Residues: CASSQDLNDSHGYTF.

The chain employs TRBV9 and TRBJ1-2; 7 bases align to TRBD1. The CDR3 consists of 14 residues. CDR1 and CDR2 (germline): SGDLS, YYNGEE. Trimming took 4 bases from V and 8 from J; bases not matched to a gene: 11. DNA for the CDR3: TGTGCCAGCAGCCCGCACCTGACAGGGAACGGCTACACCTTC. It specifies CASSPHLTGNGYTF.

The V gene is TRBV4-2, the J gene TRBJ1-4; D might be TRBD1 (5 bases). This CDR3 region has 16 residues. With 0 bases removed from V and 5 bases from J, the gap between germline ends came to 13 bases. Germline CDR1 and CDR2: LGHNA and YNFKEQ. CDR3 region: CASSQDRPGRNEKLFF. Here the CDR3 DNA reads TGTGCCAGCAGCCAAGATCGGCCAGGGCGAAATGAAAAACTGTTTTTT.

This clone was observed a handful of times. The rearrangement joins TRBV11-3 to TRBJ2-3; tentatively, D is TRBD1 (6 bases). Between the trimmed V and J ends, which lost 5 bases and 6 bases, there was a span of 12 bases. The CDR3 runs to 13 residues. In germline, CDR1 is SGHNT, CDR2 YENEEA. For the CDR3, the DNA is TGTGCCAGCAGCCCCCGGGACACGGATACGCAGTATTTT. This codes for CASSPRDTDTQYF. Full variable domain (rest looked up from reference TRBV11-3 and TRBJ2-3): EAGVVQSPRYKIIEKKQPVAFWCNPISGHNTLYWYLQNLGQGPELLIRYENEEAVDDSQLPKDRFSAERLKGVDSTLKIQPAELGDSAVYLCASSPRDTDTQYFGPGTRLTVL.

The chain couples TRBV6-1 to TRBJ2-7, with D unresolved. The CDR3 loop spans 13 amino acids. V gave up 0 bases and J gave up 2 bases, with 5 bases separating them. Per the germline V gene, CDR1 is MNHNS and CDR2 is SASEGT. This CDR3 is CASSEAGPYEQYF. In DNA, the CDR3 is TGTGCCAGCAGTGAAGCTGGGCCCTACGAGCAGTACTTC.

The V gene is TRBV19, the J gene TRBJ2-1; TRBD1 agrees at 9 bases. The trim removed 5 bases at V and 2 bases at J, leaving 10 bases unmatched. The CDR3 is made up of 17 amino acids. Germline CDR1 is LNHDA and CDR2 is SQIVND (reference sequence). Here the CDR3 reads CASSSEIQGATYNEQFF. DNA of the CDR3: TGTGCCAGTAGTTCTGAAATACAGGGGGCTACCTACAATGAGCAGTTCTTC. Together with reference TRBV19 and TRBJ2-1, the CDR3 gives the full variable domain: DGGITQSPKYLFRKEGQNVTLSCEQNLNHDAMYWYRQDPGQGLRLIYYSQIVNDFQKGDIAEGYSVSREKKESFPLTVTSAQKNPTAFYLCASSSEIQGATYNEQFFGPGTRLTVL.

The chain couples TRBV6-2 or TRBV6-3 to TRBJ1-5, with D unclear. Germline CDR1 reads MNHEY; CDR2 reads SVGEGT. Trimming took 0 bases from V and 2 from J, leaving 17 bases between them. The CDR3 length is 18 residues. The CDR3 DNA is TGTGCCAGCAGTTACTCGGTGGGAGAGGGATCGGGCAATCAGCCCCAGCATTTT. This translates into CASSYSVGEGSGNQPQHF.

V usage is TRBV24-1 and J usage is TRBJ1-5, with 7 bases identical to TRBD1. This CDR3 spans 14 amino acids. CDR1 and CDR2 (germline): KGHDR, SFDVKD. With 1 base clipped from V and 5 bases from J, the junction kept 1 base outside the gene matches. The CDR3 bases are TGTGCCACCAGTGATTTTGGACAGGATCAGCCCCAGCATTTT. Its translation is CATSDFGQDQPQHF.

V and J are TRBV15 and TRBJ1-1, with 7 bases aligning to TRBD1. The trim removed 5 bases at V and 4 bases at J, leaving 7 bases unmatched. The CDR3 loop spans 14 amino acids. The germline CDR1 and CDR2 sequences are LNHNV and YYDKDF (reference sequence). The CDR3 DNA sequence: TGTGCCACCAGCCCTGACAGGGTCGGCACTGAAGCTTTCTTT. Translation: CATSPDRVGTEAFF.

The chain is built from TRBV18 and TRBJ1-6, with a weak D call TRBD1 (5 bases). Trimming cost V 3 bases and J 16 bases, with 22 bases left between them. Per the germline V gene, CDR1 is KGHSH and CDR2 is LQKENI. This CDR3 has 15 amino acids. The CDR3 spells CASSPPGGVSAALHF. As DNA, the CDR3 is TGTGCCAGCTCACCCCCAGGAGGGGTATCAGCGGCACTCCACTTT.

The rearrangement uses TRBV6-2 or TRBV6-3 and TRBJ2-7; 10 positions match TRBD2. The germline V gene has CDR1 MNHEY and CDR2 SVGEGT. Unmatched junction bases numbered 12, after V lost 2 bases and J lost 5 bases. This CDR3 is built from 17 residues. This chain's CDR3 is CASSYPYLAGEGNEQYF. As DNA, the CDR3 is TGTGCCAGCAGTTACCCTTATCTAGCGGGAGAGGGGAACGAGCAGTACTTC.